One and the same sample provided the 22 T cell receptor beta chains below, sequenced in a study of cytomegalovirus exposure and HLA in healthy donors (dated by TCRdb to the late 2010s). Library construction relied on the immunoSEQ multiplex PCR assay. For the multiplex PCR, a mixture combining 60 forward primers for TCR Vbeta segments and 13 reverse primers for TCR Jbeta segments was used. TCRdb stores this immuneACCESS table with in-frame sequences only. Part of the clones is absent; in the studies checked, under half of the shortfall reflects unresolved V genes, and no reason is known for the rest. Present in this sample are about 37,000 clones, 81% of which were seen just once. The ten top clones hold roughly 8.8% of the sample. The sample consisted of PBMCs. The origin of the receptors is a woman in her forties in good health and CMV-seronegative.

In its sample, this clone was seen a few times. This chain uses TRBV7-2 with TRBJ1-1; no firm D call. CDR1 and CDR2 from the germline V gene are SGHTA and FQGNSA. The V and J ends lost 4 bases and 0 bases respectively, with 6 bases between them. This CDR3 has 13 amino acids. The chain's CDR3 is CASSYSLNTEAFF. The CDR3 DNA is TGTGCCAGCAGCTACAGTTTGAACACTGAAGCTTTCTTT.

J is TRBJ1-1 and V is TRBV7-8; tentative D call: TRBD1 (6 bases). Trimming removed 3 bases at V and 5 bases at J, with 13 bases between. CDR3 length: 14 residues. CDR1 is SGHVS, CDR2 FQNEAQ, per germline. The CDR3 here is CASSFQGQGTEAFF. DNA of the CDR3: TGTGCCAGCAGCTTCCAGGGGCAGGGAACTGAAGCTTTCTTT.

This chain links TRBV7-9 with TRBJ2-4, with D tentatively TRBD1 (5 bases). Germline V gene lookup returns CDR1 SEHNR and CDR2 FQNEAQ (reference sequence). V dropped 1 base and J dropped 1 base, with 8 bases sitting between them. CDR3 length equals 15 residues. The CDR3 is CASSLGTLAKNIQYF. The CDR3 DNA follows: TGTGCCAGCAGCTTAGGGACATTGGCCAAAAACATTCAGTACTTC.

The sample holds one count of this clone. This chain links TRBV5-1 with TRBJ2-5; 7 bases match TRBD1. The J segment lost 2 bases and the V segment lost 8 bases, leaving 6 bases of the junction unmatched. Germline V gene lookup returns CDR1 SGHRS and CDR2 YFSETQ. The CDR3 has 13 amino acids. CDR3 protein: CASSTGQQETQYF. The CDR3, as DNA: TGCGCCAGTTCGACAGGGCAACAAGAGACCCAGTACTTC.

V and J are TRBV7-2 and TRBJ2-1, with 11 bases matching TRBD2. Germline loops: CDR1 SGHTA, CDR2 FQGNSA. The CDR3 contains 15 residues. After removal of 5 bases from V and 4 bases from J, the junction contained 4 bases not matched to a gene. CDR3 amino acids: CASSLTSGAYNEQFF. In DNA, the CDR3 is TGTGCCAGCAGCCTGACTAGCGGGGCATACAATGAGCAGTTCTTC.

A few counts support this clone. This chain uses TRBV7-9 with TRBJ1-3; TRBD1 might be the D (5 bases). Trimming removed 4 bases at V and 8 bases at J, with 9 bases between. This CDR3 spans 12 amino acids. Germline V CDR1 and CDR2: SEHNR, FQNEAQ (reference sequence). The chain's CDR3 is CASSSTDYTIYF. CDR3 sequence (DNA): TGTGCCAGCAGCTCGACAGACTACACCATATATTTT.

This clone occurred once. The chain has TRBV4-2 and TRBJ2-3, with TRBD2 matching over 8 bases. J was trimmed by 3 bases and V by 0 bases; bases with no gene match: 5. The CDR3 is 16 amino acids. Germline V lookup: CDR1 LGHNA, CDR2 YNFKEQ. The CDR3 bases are TGTGCCAGCAGCCAAGACTCAACGGGGGGGACAGATACGCAGTATTTT. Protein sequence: CASSQDSTGGTDTQYF.

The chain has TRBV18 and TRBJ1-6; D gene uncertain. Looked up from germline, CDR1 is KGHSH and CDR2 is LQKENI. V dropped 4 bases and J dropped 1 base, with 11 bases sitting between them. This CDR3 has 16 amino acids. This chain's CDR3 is CASSLMEASYNSPLHF. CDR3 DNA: TGTGCCAGCTCACTCATGGAGGCTTCCTATAATTCACCCCTCCACTTT.

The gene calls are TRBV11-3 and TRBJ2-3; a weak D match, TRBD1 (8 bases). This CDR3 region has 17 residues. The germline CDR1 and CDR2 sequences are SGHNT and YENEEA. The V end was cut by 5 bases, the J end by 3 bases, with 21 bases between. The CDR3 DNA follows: TGTGCCAGCAGCCAGGGAGGGACAGGCCAGGGGACAGATACGCAGTATTTT. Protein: CASSQGGTGQGTDTQYF.

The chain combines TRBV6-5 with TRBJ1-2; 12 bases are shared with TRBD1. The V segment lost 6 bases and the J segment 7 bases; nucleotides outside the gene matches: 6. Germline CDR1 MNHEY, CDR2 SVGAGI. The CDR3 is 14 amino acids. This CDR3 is CASRSGTGGSGYTF. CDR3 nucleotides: TGTGCCAGCAGGTCCGGGACAGGGGGCTCTGGCTACACCTTC.

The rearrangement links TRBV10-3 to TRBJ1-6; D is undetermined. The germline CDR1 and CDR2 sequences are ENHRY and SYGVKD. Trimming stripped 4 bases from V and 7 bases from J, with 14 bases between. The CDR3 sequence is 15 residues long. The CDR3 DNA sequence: TGTGCCATCAGTGGGGCAGGCGTTTTCAATTCACCCCTCCACTTT. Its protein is CAISGAGVFNSPLHF.

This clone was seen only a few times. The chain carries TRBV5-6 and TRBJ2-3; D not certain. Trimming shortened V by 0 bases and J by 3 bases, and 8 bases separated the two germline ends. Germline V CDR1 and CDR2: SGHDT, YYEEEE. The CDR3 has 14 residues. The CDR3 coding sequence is TGTGCCAGCAGCTTGGTTGTTTCTACAGATACGCAGTATTTT. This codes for CASSLVVSTDTQYF. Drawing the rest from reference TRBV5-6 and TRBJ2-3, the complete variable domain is DAGVTQSPTHLIKTRGQQVTLRCSPKSGHDTVSWYQQALGQGPQFIFQYYEEEERQRGNFPDRFSGHQFPNYSSELNVNALLLGDSALYLCASSLVVSTDTQYFGPGTRLTVL.

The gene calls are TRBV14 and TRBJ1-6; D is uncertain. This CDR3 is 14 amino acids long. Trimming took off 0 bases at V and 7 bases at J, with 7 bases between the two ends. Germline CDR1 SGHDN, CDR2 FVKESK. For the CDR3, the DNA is TGTGCCAGCAGCCAAGATTGGCCGAATTCACCCCTCCACTTT. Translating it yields CASSQDWPNSPLHF.

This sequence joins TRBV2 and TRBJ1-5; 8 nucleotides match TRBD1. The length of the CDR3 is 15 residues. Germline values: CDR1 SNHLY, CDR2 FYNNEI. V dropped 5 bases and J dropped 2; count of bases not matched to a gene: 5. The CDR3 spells CASSQGQAGNQPQHF. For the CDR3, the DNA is TGTGCCAGCAGTCAGGGACAGGCGGGCAATCAGCCCCAGCATTTT.

The DNA for the CDR3 is TGTGCCAGCGGTGGCAGCGGGGGGCAAGAGACCCAGTACTTC. This codes for CASGGSGGQETQYF. The chain uses TRBV6-6 and TRBJ2-5; 9 bases agree with TRBD2. CDR1 and CDR2 from the germline V gene are MNHNY and SVGAGI (reference sequence). The CDR3 covers 14 residues. V shed 8 bases and J 2 bases; nucleotides not matched to a gene: 6.

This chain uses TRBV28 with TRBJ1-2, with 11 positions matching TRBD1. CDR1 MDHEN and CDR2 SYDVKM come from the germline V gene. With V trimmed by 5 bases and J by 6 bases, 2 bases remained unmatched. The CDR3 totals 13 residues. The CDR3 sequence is CASSRGQGDGYTF. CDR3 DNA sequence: TGTGCCAGCAGTCGGGGACAGGGGGATGGCTACACCTTC.

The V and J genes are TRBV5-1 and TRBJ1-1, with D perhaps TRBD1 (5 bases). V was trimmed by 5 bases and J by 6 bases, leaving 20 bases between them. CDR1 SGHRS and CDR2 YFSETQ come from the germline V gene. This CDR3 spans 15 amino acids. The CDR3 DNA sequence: TGCGCCAGCAGTCCAGAGGGGACTGCCGCCTCTGAAGCTTTCTTT. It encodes CASSPEGTAASEAFF.

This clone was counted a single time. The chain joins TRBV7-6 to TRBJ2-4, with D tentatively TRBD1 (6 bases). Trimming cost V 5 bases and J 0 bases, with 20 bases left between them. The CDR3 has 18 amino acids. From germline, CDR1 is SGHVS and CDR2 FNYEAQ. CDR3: CASSPHLQGPVAKNIQYF. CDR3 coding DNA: TGTGCCAGCAGCCCACACTTACAGGGACCCGTAGCCAAAAACATTCAGTACTTC.

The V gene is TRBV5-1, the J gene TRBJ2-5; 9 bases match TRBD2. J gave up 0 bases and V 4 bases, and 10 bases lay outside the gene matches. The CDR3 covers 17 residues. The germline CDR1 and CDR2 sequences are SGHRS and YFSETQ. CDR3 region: CASSNRGAGGNQETQYF. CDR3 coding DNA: TGCGCCAGCAGCAACCGAGGGGCGGGGGGGAACCAAGAGACCCAGTACTTC.

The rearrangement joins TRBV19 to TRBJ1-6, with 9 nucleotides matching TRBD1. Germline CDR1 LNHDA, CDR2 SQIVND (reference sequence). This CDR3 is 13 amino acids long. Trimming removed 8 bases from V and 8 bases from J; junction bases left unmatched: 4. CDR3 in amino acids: CASGDRAHSPLHF. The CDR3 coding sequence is TGTGCCAGTGGGGACAGGGCTCATTCACCCCTCCACTTT.

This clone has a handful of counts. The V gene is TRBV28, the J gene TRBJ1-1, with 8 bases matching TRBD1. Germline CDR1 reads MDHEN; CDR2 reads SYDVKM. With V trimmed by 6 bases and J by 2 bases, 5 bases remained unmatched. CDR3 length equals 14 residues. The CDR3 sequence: CASSRTGGNTEAFF. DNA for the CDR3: TGTGCCAGCAGCCGAACAGGGGGAAACACTGAAGCTTTCTTT. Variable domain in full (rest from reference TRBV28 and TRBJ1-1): DVKVTQSSRYLVKRTGEKVFLECVQDMDHENMFWYRQDPGLGLRLIYFSYDVKMKEKGDIPEGYSVSREKKERFSLILESASTNQTSMYLCASSRTGGNTEAFFGQGTRLTVV.

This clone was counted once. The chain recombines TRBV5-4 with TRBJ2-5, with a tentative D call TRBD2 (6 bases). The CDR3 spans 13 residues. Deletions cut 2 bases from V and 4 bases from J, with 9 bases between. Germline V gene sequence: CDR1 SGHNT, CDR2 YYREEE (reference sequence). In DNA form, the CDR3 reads TGTGCCAGCAGCTTTAGCGGTACAGAGACCCAGTACTTC. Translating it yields CASSFSGTETQYF. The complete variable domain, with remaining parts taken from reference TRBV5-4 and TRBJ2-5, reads ETGVTQSPTHLIKTRGQQVTLRCSSQSGHNTVSWYQQALGQGPQFIFQYYREEENGRGNFPPRFSGLQFPNYSSELNVNALELDDSALYLCASSFSGTETQYFGPGTRLLVL.